The rows below give T cell receptor beta chains drawn from one sample of a study of T cell responses to AZD1222 COVID-19 vaccine. Profiling relied on immunoSEQ multiplex PCR, and the TCRdb table lists in-frame clones only, not all of them. The profile shows some 56,000 clones, 75% to 90% of them singletons. Specimen: peripheral blood, collected on day 0 of AZD1222 vaccination. The receptors were sampled from an adult in good health. Both conserved end residues are trimmed from each CDR3. Size tells how often a clone was seen (once, few, many) or the class of an expanded clone, and some rows leave it out.

>TRBV3-1/TRBV3-2|TRBJ2-7|-
ASSQAGSVPLREQY
>TRBV4-1|TRBJ1-5|-
ASRRSVGNQPQH
>TRBV27|TRBJ2-1|-
ASSWGRGGPYNEQF
>TRBV7-2|TRBJ2-5|-
ASSFRGIQETQY
>TRBV6-5|TRBJ1-1|-
ASSYSTNTGGTEAF
>TRBV18|TRBJ1-1|-
ASSSLWGNTEAF
>TRBV4-2|TRBJ1-4|-
ASSQELGGGNEKLF
>TRBV2|TRBJ1-4|-
ASSPDSEKLF
>TRBV29-1|TRBJ1-1|-
SAHLNTEAF
>TRBV27|TRBJ2-1|-
ASSLTGNHNEQF
>TRBV3-1/TRBV3-2|TRBJ1-1|-
ASSQGTGGVSTEAF
>TRBV5-1|TRBJ2-2|-
ASSAQSGSNTGELF
>TRBV3-1/TRBV3-2|TRBJ1-1|-
ASTPGRVNTEAF
>TRBV5-5|TRBJ2-7|-
ASSYGTGLSYEQY
>TRBV27|TRBJ1-5|-
ASSLWRGDNQPQH
>TRBV2|TRBJ2-1|-
ASVPRSYNEQF
>TRBV5-1|TRBJ1-6|once
ASSLEPTGGVSNSPLH
>TRBV27|TRBJ1-6|-
ASSLQFNNSPLH
>TRBV11-3|TRBJ2-1|-
ASSLGQHNEQF
>TRBV7-3|TRBJ2-2|-
ASSPVGGDTGELF
>TRBV3-1/TRBV3-2|TRBJ1-3|-
ASRLGPTGVEGNTIY
>TRBV4-2|TRBJ2-1|few
ASSQETSGGVPYNEQF
>TRBV6-5|TRBJ1-1|-
ASSYSVTAAF
>TRBV14|TRBJ2-2|-
ASSPNRLGELF
>TRBV6-1|TRBJ1-6|-
ASSEAFPGGSYNSPLH
>TRBV6-5|TRBJ1-2|-
ASSYGGYGYT
>TRBV4-2|TRBJ1-4|-
ASSQEPAIPTAPTNEKLF
>TRBV6-5|TRBJ1-3|-
ASQPQLSGNTIY
>TRBV15|TRBJ2-2|-
ATSRVRNTGELF
>TRBV3-1/TRBV3-2|TRBJ1-4|-
ASSQGHDRVAKLF
>TRBV25-1|TRBJ2-2|once
ASRQGGTGELF
>TRBV9|TRBJ1-2|-
ASSPQGSNYGYT
>TRBV5-1|TRBJ1-6|-
ASSQLGQESSYNSPLH
>TRBV6-5|TRBJ2-7|-
ASRTTVLSYEQY
>TRBV19|TRBJ2-3|few
ASSIRTDTQY
>TRBV21-1|TRBJ2-7|-
ASSAQWEPSDRQYEQY
>TRBV5-1|TRBJ1-2|-
ASRTGTSDYT
>TRBV13|TRBJ1-6|-
ASSPGDRSSPLH
>TRBV19|TRBJ1-5|few
ASSTRQGSNQPQH
>TRBV5-6|TRBJ2-5|-
ASSLGRAQETQY
>TRBV19|TRBJ1-1|-
ASARAGDTEAF
>TRBV6-5|TRBJ1-4|-
ASSQDLKLF
>TRBV6-5|TRBJ2-7|few
ASRTGRSTYEQY